The sequence of this T cell receptor (beta chain) was determined in a study of T cells after yellow fever vaccination. For the study at large: Preparation used SMART-Seq v4 Ultra Low Input for the low-cell-number fractions. Study observations and caveats: Subsequent to the booster, the majority of primary-vaccination clones reappeared (around 96% CD4, 88% CD8).

This clonotype was recorded many times. Its antigen is as yet unknown. TCRdb redid the calling of the 5' RACE reads with MiXCR, one entry per CDR3 protein. The sample yields some 110,000 distinct CDR3 sequences, more than 7.5% seen once. The sample in question was CD8+ T cells sorted from PBMCs, obtained 45 days after the yellow fever booster vaccination. This clonotype originated in a man aged 25-45 years who received the YFV17D yellow fever vaccine.

This chain's CDR3 is CASSASGPGAYEQYF. DNA for the CDR3: TGTGCCAGCAGCGCTAGCGGGCCTGGGGCCTACGAGCAGTACTTC. The chain links TRBV9 to TRBJ2-7, with 8 positions matching TRBD2. The CDR3 consists of 15 residues. Unmatched junction bases numbered 7, after V lost 3 bases and J lost 2 bases. Looked up from germline, CDR1 is SGDLS and CDR2 is YYNGEE.